Following are 32 T cell receptor beta chains from one sample sequenced in a study of blood T cells in healthy people across ages. Combining a sample-barcoded 5' primer with a J-beta primer mix, a second PCR ran for about 7 to 11 cycles. TCRdb re-called the 5' RACE reads with MiXCR, one entry per CDR3 protein. The data contain some 1,800,000 distinct CDR3 sequences, about two fifths of them singletons. The specimen was blood. These receptors all come from a human donor in good health.

V gene TRBV20-1 combines with J gene TRBJ1-1; D is unresolved. This CDR3 region has 13 residues. Germline-derived CDR1 and CDR2 are DFQATT and SNEGSKA (reference sequence). V lost 1 base and J lost 7, with 13 bases in between. The CDR3 spells CSARVEGLGEAFF. The CDR3 nucleotides are TGCAGTGCTAGAGTGGAGGGATTGGGTGAAGCTTTCTTT.

This clonotype came up a few times. V and J are TRBV10-3 and TRBJ2-3; possible D gene TRBD1, 5 bases. Trimming shortened V by 5 bases and J by 8 bases, and 11 bases separated the two germline ends. Germline CDR1 is ENHRY and CDR2 is SYGVKD. CDR3 length: 12 amino acids. CDR3 sequence: CAISSGFGTQYF. The CDR3 DNA is TGTGCCATCAGTTCAGGGTTTGGTACGCAGTATTTT.

V usage is TRBV9 and J usage is TRBJ2-2; TRBD2 is a possible D gene (6 bases). Trimming stripped 2 bases from V and 0 bases from J, with 14 bases between. The CDR3 consists of 17 residues. Germline V gene lookup returns CDR1 SGDLS and CDR2 YYNGEE. For the CDR3, the DNA is TGTGCCAGCAGCGTGGGACTGCCGCTATCGAACACCGGGGAGCTGTTTTTT. It specifies CASSVGLPLSNTGELFF.

This rearrangement joins TRBV20-1 to TRBJ1-2, with D possibly matching TRBD1 (5 bases). The CDR3 is made up of 18 amino acids. The germline V and J ends were trimmed by 0 bases and 4 bases, with 24 bases remaining between them. CDR1 and CDR2 (germline): DFQATT, SNEGSKA (reference sequence). The CDR3 region has the DNA TGCAGTGCTAGAGATCTTCTCGGGGCCGGGATAATCTCCTATGGCTACACCTTC. Its protein is CSARDLLGAGIISYGYTF.

The genes are TRBV6-2 or TRBV6-3 and TRBJ2-3, with 10 nucleotides matching TRBD2. The CDR3 is made up of 14 amino acids. V lost 11 bases to trimming and J lost 8 bases; unmatched junction nucleotides: 13. Germline-derived CDR1 and CDR2 are MNHEY and SVGEGT. The CDR3 reads CASGPSGGAGTQYF. The DNA of the CDR3 is TGTGCCTCAGGGCCCAGCGGGGGGGCCGGTACGCAGTATTTT.

In regard to this clonotype: Since the CDR3 does not end with the conserved phenylalanine or tryptophan, this likely comes from a read error. The chain joins TRBV9 to TRBJ1-2, with 8 bases fitting TRBD1. Trimming cost V 0 bases and J 3 bases; bases outside gene matches: 10. The length of the CDR3 is 17 residues. Germline V gives CDR1 SGDLS, CDR2 YYNGEE. The CDR3 loop reads CASSVGAGGAFDYGYTC. In DNA form, the CDR3 reads TGTGCCAGCAGCGTAGGGGCAGGGGGCGCTTTTGACTATGGCTACACCTGC.

The chain couples TRBV28 to TRBJ2-1; D could derive from TRBD1 or TRBD2 (6 bases each). This CDR3 contains 16 residues. CDR1 MDHEN and CDR2 SYDVKM come from the germline V gene. V dropped 1 base and J dropped 6 bases, with 16 bases sitting between them. CDR3 protein: CASSLLVGGSGNEQFF. For the CDR3, the DNA is TGTGCCAGCAGTTTATTGGTCGGGGGCTCCGGCAATGAGCAGTTCTTC.

The rearrangement uses TRBV4-1 and TRBJ2-1; the D call may be TRBD1 or TRBD2 (5 bases each). Germline-derived CDR1 and CDR2 are MGHRA and YSYEKL. V lost 4 bases and J 12 bases, leaving 25 bases between the germline ends. The CDR3 has 16 residues. For the CDR3, the DNA is TGCGCCAGCAGCCTAACAGGCTCCGGGGCCGTGGGTGGGCAGTTCTTC. Residues: CASSLTGSGAVGGQFF.

This clonotype appeared a few times. The rearrangement joins TRBV2 to TRBJ2-3, with D possibly matching TRBD1 (6 bases). Germline lookup yields CDR1 SNHLY and CDR2 FYNNEI. Trimming took off 4 bases at V and 6 bases at J, with 14 bases between the two ends. This CDR3 is 14 amino acids long. CDR3 in DNA: TGTGCCAGCAGTGTTGGGGCAAGGGGGGATACGCAGTATTTT. Its protein product is CASSVGARGDTQYF.

This clonotype was detected a few times. The chain recombines TRBV18 with TRBJ1-2; 10 bases are shared with TRBD1. Germline CDR1 is KGHSH and CDR2 is LQKENI. V dropped 0 bases and J dropped 4; count of bases not matched to a gene: 5. The CDR3 sequence is 16 residues long. The CDR3 here is CASSPPGQGKLYGYTF. The CDR3 region has the DNA TGTGCCAGCTCACCACCGGGACAGGGGAAGCTCTATGGCTACACCTTC.

The J gene is TRBJ1-2, the V gene TRBV20-1; no definite D call. Trimming took off 4 bases at V and 8 bases at J, with 11 bases between the two ends. Germline V lookup: CDR1 DFQATT, CDR2 SNEGSKA (reference sequence). The CDR3 spans 11 residues. Written as DNA, the CDR3 is TGCAGTGCTAATCAGAGGCTCGGCTACACCTTC. Translated, it gives CSANQRLGYTF.

The V and J genes are TRBV7-2 and TRBJ2-7; 13 bases fit TRBD2. The CDR3 extends over 16 amino acids. V was clipped by 5 bases and J by 12 bases; unmatched bases: 16. Germline assignment: CDR1 SGHTA and CDR2 FQGNSA. The CDR3 DNA follows: TGTGCCAGCAGCCCACGGACTAGCGGGGGCCGATTAGAGGCGTACTTC. The encoded protein is CASSPRTSGGRLEAYF.

V usage is TRBV2 and J usage is TRBJ2-1, with TRBD1 matching over 9 bases. CDR1 and CDR2 (germline): SNHLY, FYNNEI. Germline trimming cut 7 bases from V and 7 bases from J; bases unmatched to any gene: 8. The CDR3 has 14 residues. CDR3 sequence: CASTDRGAVNEQFF. The CDR3 bases are TGTGCCAGCACCGACAGGGGGGCGGTTAATGAGCAGTTCTTC. Variable domain in full (rest from reference TRBV2 and TRBJ2-1): EPEVTQTPSHQVTQMGQEVILRCVPISNHLYFYWYRQILGQKVEFLVSFYNNEISEKSEIFDDQFSVERPDGSNFTLKIRSTKLEDSAMYFCASTDRGAVNEQFFGPGTRLTVL.

This chain joins TRBV5-5 and TRBJ2-7; 7 bases map to TRBD1. The trim removed 3 bases at V and 8 bases at J, leaving 11 bases unmatched. The CDR3 covers 14 residues. Germline V CDR1 and CDR2: SGHKS, YYEKEE (reference sequence). The CDR3 protein is CASSWDSPVEQQYF. CDR3 coding DNA: TGTGCCAGCAGCTGGGACAGCCCCGTCGAACAGCAGTACTTC.

V gene TRBV20-1 combines with J gene TRBJ2-4; TRBD2 might be the D (6 bases). The J call may be faulty, since TRBJ2-7 better matches the DNA end. CDR3 length: 16 residues. Germline values: CDR1 DFQATT, CDR2 SNEGSKA (reference sequence). The CDR3 reads CSASSELGGTGYEQYF. The CDR3, as DNA: TGCAGTGCTAGTTCGGAACTGGGGGGTACCGGTTACGAGCAGTACTTC.

The V and J genes are TRBV3-1 and TRBJ1-4; D might be TRBD1 (6 bases). The CDR3 has 19 residues. Germline CDR1 and CDR2: LGHDT and YNNKEL (reference sequence). The V end was cut by 1 base, the J end by 6 bases, with 24 bases between. CDR3 DNA sequence: TGTGCCAGCAGCCAAGGCGATCTGAGGGGGACCCAGGAATATGAAAAACTGTTTTTT. Translation gives CASSQGDLRGTQEYEKLFF.

This clonotype was observed a few times. A much larger clone differs from this one at a single base, so this may be a read error. The CDR3 loop is CASSYYGELFF. The CDR3 bases are TGTGCCAGCAGTTATTACGGGGAGCTGTTTTTT. This rearrangement joins TRBV6-5 to TRBJ2-2; D unresolved. This CDR3 spans 11 amino acids. The germline V gene has CDR1 MNHEY and CDR2 SVGAGI. Trimming cost V 3 bases and J 7 bases, with 3 bases left between them.

The chain uses TRBV12-3 or TRBV12-4 and TRBJ1-5; D is unresolved. This CDR3 is built from 16 residues. V lost 6 bases and J 5 bases, leaving 20 bases between the germline ends. The CDR3 here is CASSPELAARDQPQHF. The CDR3 DNA is TGTGCCAGCAGCCCTGAGTTAGCAGCACGGGATCAGCCCCAGCATTTT.

This clonotype has only a few counts. This chain links TRBV6-2 or TRBV6-3 with TRBJ2-3; 9 nucleotides match TRBD1. Germline loops: CDR1 MNHEY, CDR2 SVGEGT. With V trimmed by 2 bases and J by 4 bases, 1 base remained unmatched. The CDR3 has 14 amino acids. The CDR3 sequence: CASSYGQGSDTQYF. CDR3 in DNA: TGTGCCAGCAGTTACGGACAGGGGTCAGATACGCAGTATTTT.

This clonotype has a handful of counts. This chain connects TRBV7-9 to TRBJ1-1; possibly TRBD1 for D (6 bases). CDR3 size: 15 residues. V was cut by 2 bases and J by 5 bases, with 15 bases left in between. Looked up from germline, CDR1 is SEHNR and CDR2 is FQNEAQ (reference sequence). This CDR3 is CASSLLGAGGTEAFF. DNA for the CDR3: TGTGCCAGCAGCTTACTGGGGGCGGGTGGAACTGAAGCTTTCTTT. Full variable domain (remainder filled in from reference TRBV7-9 and TRBJ1-1): DTGVSQNPRHKITKRGQNVTFRCDPISEHNRLYWYRQTLGQGPEFLTYFQNEAQLEKSRLLSDRFSAERPKGSFSTLEIQRTEQGDSAMYLCASSLLGAGGTEAFFGQGTRLTVV.

The V call is TRBV10-2, the J call TRBJ1-3; 10 bases fit TRBD1. Germline CDR1 is WSHSY and CDR2 is SAAADI. The CDR3 is made up of 15 amino acids. V shed 6 bases, J shed 3 bases, and the junction held 5 bases outside the gene matches. The CDR3 DNA reads as TGCGCCAGCAGCCGAGACAGGGGGCTTGGAAACACCATATATTTT. Translating it yields CASSRDRGLGNTIYF.

The rearrangement joins TRBV6-5 to TRBJ1-2, with 8 positions matching TRBD1. Losses at the gene ends were 6 bases for V and 5 bases for J; bases not matched to a gene: 8. The germline gives CDR1 MNHEY, CDR2 SVGAGI. This CDR3 is 14 amino acids long. This chain's CDR3 is CASRTGVEGYGYTF. DNA of the CDR3: TGTGCCAGCAGGACAGGGGTCGAGGGATATGGCTACACCTTC.

This clonotype was recorded a few times. V usage is TRBV7-2 and J usage is TRBJ2-6; no reliable D call. CDR3 length: 15 amino acids. V lost 7 bases, J lost 0 bases, and 10 bases lay in between. Germline lookup yields CDR1 SGHTA and CDR2 FQGNSA. CDR3 coding DNA: TGTGCCAGCACCGTGACGGCCTCTGGGGCCAACGTCCTGACTTTC. Translating it yields CASTVTASGANVLTF.

The sample holds a few counts of this clonotype. J is TRBJ1-5 and V is TRBV4-3, with unresolved D. The CDR3 consists of 14 residues. CDR1 is LGHNA, CDR2 YSLEER, per germline. V was cut by 3 bases and J by 7 bases, with 13 bases left in between. The DNA of the CDR3 is TGCGCCAGCAGCCAGGATAGATCGGGGCAGCCCCAGCATTTT. Translating it yields CASSQDRSGQPQHF.

The gene calls are TRBV7-2 and TRBJ2-3; D is ambiguous. The CDR3 spans 13 residues. Germline loops: CDR1 SGHTA, CDR2 FQGNSA. V was shortened by 3 bases and J by 4 bases, with 8 bases between the two germline ends. In DNA form, the CDR3 reads TGTGCCAGCAGCTTTGGTCGATCAGATACGCAGTATTTT. Its translation is CASSFGRSDTQYF. The full variable domain, its missing parts supplied by reference TRBV7-2 and TRBJ2-3, is GAGVSQSPSNKVTEKGKDVELRCDPISGHTALYWYRQSLGQGLEFLIYFQGNSAPDKSGLPSDRFSAERTGGSVSTLTIQRTQQEDSAVYLCASSFGRSDTQYFGPGTRLTVL.

This chain joins TRBV11-2 and TRBJ2-7; the D is unclear. Trimming left V 8 bases short and J 4 bases short, with 18 bases between. CDR3 length: 14 amino acids. Per the germline V gene, CDR1 is SGHAT and CDR2 is FQNNGV. CDR3 sequence: CASGSDQTLYEQYF. Here the CDR3 DNA reads TGTGCCAGCGGGTCGGATCAAACTTTATACGAGCAGTACTTC.

The rearrangement uses TRBV7-2 and TRBJ2-7, with D perhaps TRBD1 (5 bases). Germline loops: CDR1 SGHTA, CDR2 FQGNSA. With 5 bases removed from V and 1 base from J, the gap between germline ends came to 12 bases. The CDR3 contains 14 residues. The CDR3 DNA sequence: TGTGCCAGCAGCCTTCTGAGACAGTCCTACGAGCAGTACTTC. Encoded protein: CASSLLRQSYEQYF.

This rearrangement joins TRBV9 to TRBJ2-7; unclear D gene. Germline-derived CDR1 and CDR2 are SGDLS and YYNGEE. V was shortened by 3 bases and J by 3 bases, with 13 bases between the two germline ends. The CDR3 length is 14 residues. CDR3 coding DNA: TGTGCCAGCAGCGGGACGGCCACTTTCTACGAGCAGTACTTC. Translating it yields CASSGTATFYEQYF.

J is TRBJ1-3 and V is TRBV6-5; the D gene is possibly TRBD1 (6 bases). V was shortened by 8 bases and J by 2 bases, with 10 bases between the two germline ends. Germline loops: CDR1 MNHEY, CDR2 SVGAGI. CDR3 size: 13 residues. DNA of the CDR3: TGTGCCAGCGGACAGATCGCTGGAAACACCATATATTTT. Its translation is CASGQIAGNTIYF.

The chain is built from TRBV27 and TRBJ1-2; D unclear. The germline gives CDR1 MNHEY, CDR2 SMNVEV (reference sequence). This CDR3 is built from 13 residues. V lost 5 bases, J lost 8 bases, and 15 bases lay in between. The CDR3 loop reads CASSPTVVRGYTF. CDR3 bases: TGTGCCAGCAGTCCAACCGTTGTCAGGGGCTACACCTTC.

This clonotype was detected only a few times. V gene TRBV20-1 combines with J gene TRBJ2-3; 7 bases align to TRBD1. Germline V CDR1 and CDR2: DFQATT, SNEGSKA (reference sequence). Trimming took 4 bases from V and 0 from J; bases not matched to a gene: 1. The CDR3 totals 13 residues. The CDR3 region has the DNA TGCAGTGCTAAGGACAGGAGCACAGATACGCAGTATTTT. It is translated as CSAKDRSTDTQYF.

The V gene is TRBV29-1, the J gene TRBJ2-3; 7 bases are a match to TRBD1. The CDR3 totals 15 residues. Germline V gives CDR1 SQVTM, CDR2 ANQGSEA. Trimming took 1 base from V and 3 from J; bases not matched to a gene: 7. DNA for the CDR3: TGCAGCGTTGAAGCACAGGGGCGTCCAACAGATACGCAGTATTTT. Residues: CSVEAQGRPTDTQYF.